The present T cell receptor (beta chain) was sequenced within a study of cytomegalovirus exposure and HLA in healthy donors. The CDR3 consists of 15 residues. Germline lookup yields CDR1 SGDLS and CDR2 YYNGEE. The junction had 7 bases not matched to a gene; V was cut back by 0 bases and J by 10 bases. On this clone itself: Its antigen is undetermined.

Study-wide results and limits: Most of the TCR beta V segments (in an earlier analysis) were productive either about 87% or about 30% of the time.

PCR was performed using 60 Vbeta and 13 Jbeta primers. Assay used: immunoSEQ multiplex PCR; TCRdb lists only in-frame clones, some missing. The sample yields some 110,000 clones, around 75% seen once. The specimen was PBMCs. The chain combines TRBV9 with TRBJ1-6; 7 nucleotides align to TRBD1. This sequence originates from a man aged 25 to 40 in good health and CMV-seronegative. The CDR3 DNA is TGTGCCAGCAGCGTAGGGGGGACAGTCGGATCACCCCTCCACTTT. Translated: CASSVGGTVGSPLHF.